The 12 T cell receptor beta chains reported below all come from one sample, sequenced in a study of a mutant IDH1 vaccine in newly diagnosed glioma. The time point was: week 35, safety follow-up. Mutant IDH1 20-mer peptide, at 300 ug, made up each vaccine dose, with topical imiquimod. These receptors are not linked to any known antigen. The repertoire was sequenced with immunoSEQ multiplex PCR; TCRdb's copy has only in-frame clones and lacks some. The repertoire consists of about 32,000 clones, with about four fifths occurring once and the leading ten covering roughly 3.1%. The sample was PBMCs, taken from a glioma patient whose treatment included an IDH1 peptide vaccine. The receptors derive from a middle-aged man with glioma. Some clones in this sample may be carry-over from other donors' samples.

This rearrangement joins TRBV15 to TRBJ1-5; 7 bases match TRBD1. The CDR3 contains 16 residues. Germline V lookup: CDR1 LNHNV, CDR2 YYDKDF (reference sequence). Trimming removed 4 bases from V and 0 bases from J; junction bases left unmatched: 6. CDR3 protein: CATSNRGGYSNQPQHF. DNA of the CDR3: TGTGCCACCAGCAACAGGGGCGGGTATAGCAATCAGCCCCAGCATTTT.

The chain uses TRBV7-8 and TRBJ2-7, with D possibly TRBD1 on 5 matching bases. Germline lookup yields CDR1 SGHVS and CDR2 FQNEAQ. V was pared by 2 bases and J by 0 bases, with 11 bases between. CDR3 size: 15 residues. The chain's CDR3 is CASSLRYRSSYEQYF. CDR3 DNA: TGTGCCAGCAGCTTAAGGTACAGGAGCTCCTACGAGCAGTACTTC.

J is TRBJ1-2 and V is TRBV20-1; 8 bases are shared with TRBD1. This CDR3 region has 11 residues. Germline CDR1 and CDR2: DFQATT and SNEGSKA (reference sequence). The CDR3 region is CGHRGDYGYTF. The CDR3 region has the DNA TGCGGCCACAGGGGGGACTATGGCTACACCTTC.

The gene calls are TRBV5-1 and TRBJ1-1, with TRBD1 identical over 9 bases. Looked up from germline, CDR1 is SGHRS and CDR2 is YFSETQ. CDR3 length: 14 residues. V was pared by 3 bases and J by 4 bases, with 4 bases of the junction left unmatched. CDR3 sequence reads: CASSSRTGATEAFF. The DNA for the CDR3 is TGCGCCAGCAGCTCACGGACAGGGGCCACTGAAGCTTTCTTT.

In its sample, this clone was seen a few times. V gene TRBV2 combines with J gene TRBJ2-5; D unresolved. The germline V gene encodes CDR1 SNHLY and CDR2 FYNNEI. The CDR3 loop spans 14 amino acids. V shed 3 bases and J shed 2 bases, with 10 bases lying between them. The DNA of the CDR3 is TGTGCCAGCAGTGATTTACACCAACAAGAGACCCAGTACTTC. Its protein is CASSDLHQQETQYF.

The sample holds a few counts of this clone. The V call is TRBV28, the J call TRBJ2-1, with 13 bases fitting TRBD2. From germline, CDR1 is MDHEN and CDR2 SYDVKM. The length of the CDR3 is 15 residues. After removal of 5 bases from V and 8 bases from J, the junction contained 6 bases not matched to a gene. The CDR3, as DNA: TGTGCCAGCAGTCTGACTAGCGGGGGGATGCATGAGCAGTTCTTC. Its protein is CASSLTSGGMHEQFF.

This chain links TRBV6-1 with TRBJ1-6; weak D call: TRBD1 (5 bases). The length of the CDR3 is 16 residues. Germline CDR1 MNHNS, CDR2 SASEGT. Trimming removed 3 bases at V and 3 bases at J, with 12 bases between. Here the CDR3 DNA reads TGTGCCAGCAGTGATACGGGGACCATCTATAATTCACCCCTCCACTTT. It yields the protein CASSDTGTIYNSPLHF.

The CDR3 sequence: CATGRTNTEAFF. The CDR3 coding sequence is TGTGCCACCGGACGGACGAACACTGAAGCTTTCTTT. J is TRBJ1-1 and V is TRBV6-6; D gene ambiguous. CDR1 is MNHNY, CDR2 SVGAGI, per germline (reference sequence). This CDR3 comprises 12 residues. V dropped 10 bases and J dropped 1 base, with 10 bases sitting between them.

This sequence joins TRBV5-4 and TRBJ2-4; TRBD2 matches 8 bases. The CDR3 extends over 14 amino acids. Germline trimming cut 0 bases from V and 6 bases from J; bases unmatched to any gene: 2. CDR1 SGHNT and CDR2 YYREEE come from the germline V gene (reference sequence). Written as DNA, the CDR3 is TGTGCCAGCAGCTTGGCCGGGACTAGAAACATTCAGTACTTC. It is translated as CASSLAGTRNIQYF.

This clone was observed a few times. The chain recombines TRBV7-2 with TRBJ2-1, with 10 bases identical to TRBD2. The ends lost 4 bases at V and 4 bases at J; junction bases unmatched: 10. CDR3 length: 17 amino acids. The germline V gene has CDR1 SGHTA and CDR2 FQGNSA. The CDR3 bases are TGTGCCAGCAGCTCCCCAGGGATAGCGGGGGGATACAATGAGCAGTTCTTC. This encodes CASSSPGIAGGYNEQFF.

This clone was counted once. At one boundary the junction diverges from the germline segment, which might be a read error. The chain links TRBV10-3 to TRBJ1-1; maybe TRBD1 (6 bases). CDR1 and CDR2 from the germline V gene are ENHRY and SYGVKD. The CDR3 runs 12 residues. In DNA form, the CDR3 reads TGTGCCACCAGTAGGGGGGCGGGTGAAGCTTTCTTT. Protein product: CATSRGAGEAFF.

This clone was observed a single time. The CDR3 DNA follows: TGTGCCAGCAGCTTGACTAGCGGGTCCCTTGGGGATACGCAGTATTTT. This translates into CASSLTSGSLGDTQYF. V and J are TRBV5-4 and TRBJ2-3, with 9 bases fitting TRBD2. J lost 6 bases, V lost 1 base, and 9 bases had no gene match. The V gene's germline CDR1 is SGHNT and CDR2 YYREEE (reference sequence). The CDR3 covers 16 residues.